The clone carrying this T cell receptor beta chain has just a few counts. Its cognate antigen is unknown. Trimming cost V 5 bases and J 6 bases, with 11 bases left between them. This CDR3 region has 14 residues. Germline CDR1 MNHEY, CDR2 SMNVEV (reference sequence). Donors underwent one heparinised blood draw, approximately 120 mL on average. Sorting with CD45RO/CCR7/CD25/CD127/CD95/CD27 yielded naive, central memory, regulatory and stem-like memory CD4+ cells. This sample is drawn from a study of beta chain features in type 1 diabetes. Notes on the study in general: Sampled from patients, naive, central memory and Treg TCRB repertoires appeared more similar than those sampled from healthy donors.

The entirety of the isolated RNA underwent reverse transcription, so expressed TCRB transcripts were sequenced. Clones were sequenced by immunoSEQ multiplex PCR, and TCRdb holds only the in-frame ones, with some missing. The data show 150,000 to 180,000 clones, with 11% seen just once and roughly 1.9% held by the top ten. The sequence derives from a man younger than 35 in good health. Sequencing input: central memory CD4+ T cells from blood. This chain joins TRBV27 and TRBJ1-6; D is uncertain. The CDR3, as DNA: TGTGCCAGCAGTCGTTGGAGTGGTAATTCACCCCTCCACTTT. Amino acid sequence: CASSRWSGNSPLHF.